These T cell receptor beta chains were read from a single sample in a study of CD8+ T cells in alopecia areata. The repertoire was sequenced with immunoSEQ multiplex PCR; TCRdb's copy has only in-frame clones and lacks some. The sample contains about 120,000 clones, less than 45% of which appear only once. The material sequenced was CD4+ T cells sorted from blood. These receptors all come from a human donor with alopecia areata. The CDR3 runs from the conserved cysteine through the conserved F or W. The D gene is left open where the match is weak.

CDR3	V	J	D
CASSRDRGREKLFF	TRBV6-6	TRBJ1-4	TRBD1
CASSSQRGGPQETQYF	TRBV7-9	TRBJ2-5	TRBD2
CASYKTGWGDEQFF	TRBV5-1	TRBJ2-1	-
CSASPPGGYTF	TRBV20-1	TRBJ1-2	-
CASSPPRDGNQPQHF	TRBV18	TRBJ1-5	-
CSARSGGATNEKLFF	TRBV29-1	TRBJ1-4	-
CAWSVDTGELFF	TRBV30	TRBJ2-2	-
CASSTGSSGRGYEQYF	TRBV19	TRBJ2-7	TRBD2
CSVEDGSLGSIYGYTF	TRBV29-1	TRBJ1-2	-
CSVGLAGGQSSYNEQFF	TRBV29-1	TRBJ2-1	TRBD2
CASTRLTRSETQYF	TRBV7-2	TRBJ2-5	-
CASSLAQPPLDEQFF	TRBV7-9	TRBJ2-1	-
CASSLGGGGPGNEQFF	TRBV7-2	TRBJ2-1	TRBD2
CASSFGTGYNEQFF	TRBV5-1	TRBJ2-1	TRBD1
CSVVGGGIYEQYF	TRBV29-1	TRBJ2-7	-
CASRTTGELFF	TRBV28	TRBJ2-2	-
CASSPGSGGGYGYTF	TRBV18	TRBJ1-2	-
CASSQEKNTGELFF	TRBV4-3	TRBJ2-2	-
CSAGVLAVNTGELFF	TRBV29-1	TRBJ2-2	TRBD2